One and the same sample provided the 15 T cell receptor beta chains below, sequenced in a study of blood T cell repertoires in COVID-19. TCRdb keeps only in-frame clones here, not all; method: immunoSEQ multiplex PCR. The table lists about 88,000 clones, about 83% of them singletons. Sequenced material: peripheral blood. The origin of the receptors is a woman in her 70s with acute or convalescent COVID-19.

V usage is TRBV19 and J usage is TRBJ2-5; 10 positions agree with TRBD1. Unmatched junction bases numbered 10, after V lost 7 bases and J lost 5 bases. The length of the CDR3 is 15 residues. Germline V gene lookup returns CDR1 LNHDA and CDR2 SQIVND (reference sequence). This CDR3 is CASTETGGTGETQYF. Here the CDR3 DNA reads TGTGCCAGTACAGAGACAGGGGGCACGGGGGAGACCCAGTACTTC.

J is TRBJ1-4 and V is TRBV25-1; a weak D match, TRBD1 (6 bases). Germline V gene lookup returns CDR1 MGHDK and CDR2 SYGVNS. The ends were cut back, 8 bases at V and 4 bases at J, with 17 bases in the middle. The length of the CDR3 is 15 residues. The DNA for the CDR3 is TGTGCCAGCGCCAAAACAGGGTCCAATAATGAAAAACTGTTTTTT. This encodes CASAKTGSNNEKLFF.

This chain joins TRBV28 and TRBJ1-5; D perhaps matches TRBD1 (5 bases). From germline, CDR1 is MDHEN and CDR2 SYDVKM. This CDR3 contains 15 residues. V gave up 7 bases and J gave up 0 bases, with 13 bases separating them. Written as DNA, the CDR3 is TGTGCCAGCACCCCCTTGGGGGGTAGCAATCAGCCCCAGCATTTT. The encoded protein is CASTPLGGSNQPQHF.

The genes are TRBV5-5 and TRBJ2-3; 8 bases fit TRBD1. V dropped 1 base and J dropped 9; count of bases not matched to a gene: 4. CDR1 is SGHKS and CDR2 is YYEKEE in the germline V gene (reference sequence). The CDR3 spans 13 residues. CDR3 DNA: TGTGCCAGCAGCTTGAGGTCAGGGGGCACGCAGTATTTT. Its translation: CASSLRSGGTQYF. Together with reference TRBV5-5 and TRBJ2-3, the CDR3 gives the full variable domain: DAGVTQSPTHLIKTRGQQVTLRCSPISGHKSVSWYQQVLGQGPQFIFQYYEKEERGRGNFPDRFSARQFPNYSSELNVNALLLGDSALYLCASSLRSGGTQYFGPGTRLTVL.

CDR3 in amino acids: CASSQGSRETQYF. The CDR3 DNA reads as TGCGCCAGCAGCCAAGGGAGCCGGGAGACCCAGTACTTC. The V and J genes are TRBV4-3 and TRBJ2-5; D call uncertain. The CDR3 sequence is 13 residues long. In germline, CDR1 is LGHNA, CDR2 YSLEER. Deletions cut 1 base from V and 5 bases from J, with 8 bases between.

The V and J genes are TRBV12-3 or TRBV12-4 and TRBJ1-4; TRBD1 aligns across 7 bases. Trimming removed 9 bases from V and 6 bases from J; junction bases left unmatched: 7. The CDR3 has 13 amino acids. CDR3 sequence reads: CASTGQFYEKLFF. The CDR3 DNA follows: TGTGCCAGTACGGGACAGTTCTATGAAAAACTGTTTTTT.

V usage is TRBV19 and J usage is TRBJ1-1; D gene unclear. CDR1 LNHDA and CDR2 SQIVND come from the germline V gene (reference sequence). CDR3 length: 15 residues. V lost 5 bases to trimming and J lost 7 bases, with 20 bases between them. The CDR3 bases are TGTGCCAGTAGTCCTTTGGGCAGAGAGTTATTTGAAGCTTTCTTT. Encoded protein: CASSPLGRELFEAFF.

The chain recombines TRBV21-1 with TRBJ2-2; TRBD1, the D gene given by the table, was not confirmed from the DNA. TRBV21-1 is described as a pseudogene. The length of the CDR3 is 16 residues. CDR3 amino acids: CASSGPGQGNTGELFF. The DNA for the CDR3 is TGTGCCAGCAGCGGTCCGGGACAGGGGAACACCGGGGAGCTGTTTTTT.

V is TRBV6-5 and J is TRBJ2-2; D is possibly TRBD1 (5 bases). The CDR3 runs to 15 residues. V was trimmed by 6 bases and J by 0 bases, leaving 11 bases between them. CDR1 MNHEY and CDR2 SVGAGI come from the germline V gene. Here the CDR3 DNA reads TGTGCCAGCAGGTCCTCACAGGCGAACACCGGGGAGCTGTTTTTT. Its translation is CASRSSQANTGELFF.

The genes are TRBV5-6 and TRBJ2-4, with 7 bases that match TRBD1. CDR1 SGHDT and CDR2 YYEEEE come from the germline V gene. V was clipped by 0 bases and J by 3 bases; unmatched bases: 3. CDR3 length: 15 amino acids. CDR3 amino acids: CASSLGQGVKNIQYF. The CDR3 bases are TGTGCCAGCAGCTTGGGACAGGGAGTCAAAAACATTCAGTACTTC.

V usage is TRBV10-1 and J usage is TRBJ2-3; TRBD2 matches 9 bases. CDR3 size: 17 residues. V lost 4 bases, J lost 2 bases, and 10 bases stayed unmatched. Germline loops: CDR1 WNHNN, CDR2 SYGVQD (reference sequence). The CDR3 loop is CASSGWTSGGNTDTQYF. The CDR3 coding sequence is TGCGCCAGCAGTGGATGGACGAGCGGGGGGAACACAGATACGCAGTATTTT.

In its sample, this clone was seen a few times. DNA of the CDR3: TGTGCCAGCCGGGGGGGCCACGACGGCCAGCCCCAGCATTTT. This codes for CASRGGHDGQPQHF. This chain uses TRBV6-5 with TRBJ1-5; TRBD1 might be the D (6 bases). CDR1 and CDR2 (germline): MNHEY, SVGAGI. This CDR3 contains 14 residues. V was shortened by 8 bases and J by 7 bases, with 18 bases between the two germline ends.

This clone was seen just once. The CDR3 coding sequence is TGTGCCAGCAGGCCGAGACAGACAGATTACAATGAGCAGTTCTTC. Translating gives CASRPRQTDYNEQFF. The J gene is TRBJ2-1, the V gene TRBV6-6; D is possibly TRBD1 (5 bases). Trimming left V 6 bases short and J 4 bases short, with 16 bases between. Germline values: CDR1 MNHNY, CDR2 SVGAGI (reference sequence). CDR3 length: 15 amino acids.

The gene calls are TRBV6-5 and TRBJ2-1; 7 nucleotides agree with TRBD1. The CDR3 contains 15 residues. Germline loops: CDR1 MNHEY, CDR2 SVGAGI. The V segment lost 5 bases and the J segment 0 bases; nucleotides outside the gene matches: 4. The CDR3 nucleotides are TGTGCCAGCAGTACCACAGGGGCCTCCTACAATGAGCAGTTCTTC. This sequence encodes CASSTTGASYNEQFF.

The chain joins TRBV6-6 to TRBJ1-2; perhaps TRBD1 as D (6 bases). CDR3 length: 14 amino acids. Trimming stripped 9 bases from V and 2 bases from J, with 16 bases between. Per the germline V gene, CDR1 is MNHNY and CDR2 is SVGAGI (reference sequence). The CDR3 coding sequence is TGTGCCAGTTCACAAGGGCAGGGGAACTATGGCTACACCTTC. Its translation is CASSQGQGNYGYTF.